This TCR beta chain derives from a study of PD-1 blockade in classical Hodgkin lymphoma. This clone was seen a few times. Antigen specificity is unknown. Measured with immunoSEQ multiplex PCR; TCRdb has only the in-frame clones, and not every one. The profile shows approximately 46,000 clones, around 66% of them singletons. V lost 8 bases, J lost 7 bases, and 17 bases lay in between. There are 13 residues in the CDR3. Germline V gives CDR1 LNHDA, CDR2 SQIVND (reference sequence). All trial patients relapsed after autologous stem cell transplantation. Broader study findings: By C4D1, CD4+ diversity increased significantly, especially in complete responders. In newly diagnosed patients, baseline TCR diversity was reportedly below that of healthy donors.

The genes are TRBV19 and TRBJ1-2; TRBD1 might be the D (6 bases). The TCR comes from a human donor with classical Hodgkin lymphoma. The sequencing here drew on peripheral blood mononuclear cells (PBMCs), taken at baseline. CDR3 DNA: TGTGCCAGTCATGGGCCGGGGGCAACTGGCTACACCTTC. As protein: CASHGPGATGYTF.